This T cell receptor (beta chain) was identified during a study of long-term antiretroviral therapy in people with HIV. The CDR3 covers 13 residues. Per the germline V gene, CDR1 is KGHSH and CDR2 is LQKENI. Trimming removed 10 bases at V and 5 bases at J, with 14 bases between. About this clone: What it binds is unknown.

The run of the v3.0 immunoSEQ assay was at survey level. Sequencing aimed to cover roughly 40,000-50,000 T-cell genomes per sample. Generated by immunoSEQ multiplex PCR, the TCRdb table keeps only in-frame clones and is missing some. Of some 30,000 clones listed, 97% are singletons. Each contributor possessed a minimum of one pre-ART and a minimum of two post-ART PBMC samples. Overall study results and limits: From about 2003 to 2018, blood was obtained, possibly while participants received older ART regimens. Dominating the repertoire at all time points were the clones that expanded before ART.

The TCR was taken from a man in his thirties or forties with HIV. The specimen was unsorted PBMCs, collected 7.6 years after starting antiretroviral therapy. The rearrangement joins TRBV18 to TRBJ2-2, with D hard to call. DNA for the CDR3: TGTGCCACCCTGGACGGGCGGACCGGGGAGCTGTTTTTT. Protein: CATLDGRTGELFF.